This TCR beta chain was captured by sequencing in a study of radiation and T cells in renal cell carcinoma (dated by TCRdb to the early 2020s). Study-wide context: The samples were obtained from a clinical trial, where primary renal cell carcinomas were treated with 15 Gy stereotactic body radiation therapy and then removed by nephrectomy 4 weeks afterward. In total, some 52 samples underwent TCR beta sequencing: 25 or so tumors plus 27 peripheral blood samples. In the approximately 53 samples combined, some 4,000,000 unique CDR3 nucleotide sequences were found, encoding 3,000,000 or so unique CDR3 amino acid sequences.

Turning to this clone: The antigen this receptor binds is unknown. No base quality values were provided; no much bigger clone lies one nucleotide off.

The meaning of the sample's time point label: baseline pretreatment blood. What this sample's treatment or condition label stands for: 15 Gy SBRT to primary tumor, nephrectomy 4 weeks later. To track tumor-enriched clonotypes, serial peripheral blood was sampled from radiation-treated patients at baseline and at 2 weeks and 4 weeks after SBRT. All patients had renal cell carcinoma with clear cell pathology. Genomic DNA for TCR sequencing was prepared using the QIAamp DNA Blood Mini Kit (Qiagen). Only samples passing all quality control checks were included in the analyses. Results and caveats for the whole study, not just this receptor: Changes in the blood repertoire were not tracked past 4 weeks after treatment. The single-armed trial design could not address effects of radiation dose or scheduling on the TCR repertoire. Because pretreatment tumor biopsies were not available, the baseline intratumoral presence of clonotypes could not be determined. An increase in top tumor clonotypes in blood was observed from baseline to 2 weeks post-radiation, followed by contraction by 4 weeks, which was taken to suggest transient expansion of tumor-resident clones.

CDR3 length: 19 amino acids, cysteine to phenylalanine. Solely the CDR3 DNA is kept, with 57 bases framed from the first base. Taken from the germline V gene, the CDR1 and CDR2 loops are KGHSH and LQKENI. Cut back by 4 bases and 0 bases, the V and J ends lie 19 bases apart. TCR beta libraries were generated from genomic DNA with the immunoSEQ kit, following the manufacturer's recommendations. For library preparation, a first multiplex PCR was performed with proprietary primers, followed by a second PCR in which unique barcodes were added, and bead cleanups were performed after each round. A positive control reaction and a negative control reaction, both provided in the kit, were run with every batch of samples. The final libraries were assessed on an Agilent 4200 TapeStation D1000 ScreenTape, pooled by volume, and quantified by qPCR. Sequencing was performed on an Illumina NextSeq500 with a MidOutput 150-cycle cartridge, and 156 Read1 and 15 Index1 cycles were run with kit custom primers. The pooled library was loaded at approximately 1 pM with an approximately 18% PhiX control spike-in. From the authors' description of their analysis: The vendor-processed data were analyzed in R, and a clonotype was defined as all T cells that share the same CDR3 nucleotide sequence. In the clone abundance analyses, frequencies were normalized to the 10,000 most abundant clones in each sample. Public T cell clones, which averaged fewer than five per sample, were excluded before analysis. An abundance difference of at least 32-fold between compartments was the criterion for calling clonotypes tumor-enriched or baseline blood-enriched. A beta-binomial differential abundance model was used to identify clonotypes that expanded or contracted between blood time points. Similarity between tumor and blood repertoires was quantified using the Baroni-Urbani and Buser coefficient, and groups were compared with two-tailed Wilcoxon tests in R. Imported from immuneACCESS, the table was reduced by TCRdb to in-frame sequences with V and J called. These copies leave out some clones; in studies compared against another copy, an unresolved V gene accounts for under half, and the cause of the remainder is not known. That table is the source of V, J and clone size, and D and trimming were worked out from the DNA. This sample lists over 85,000 clones; under 90% were detected once. The ten most abundant clones make up roughly 6.1% of the sample.

The sequence derives from a man aged 60 to 75 with renal cell carcinoma. This sequence uses TRBV18 and TRBJ2-6; the D segment could be TRBD1, given 6 matching bases. The sequenced sample was blood, obtained from a patient whose treatment included radiotherapy and nephrectomy. The CDR3 reads CASSLTGDNQASGANVLTF. The DNA is TGTGCCAGCTCACTCACCGGGGACAACCAAGCCTCTGGGGCCAACGTCCTGACTTTC.